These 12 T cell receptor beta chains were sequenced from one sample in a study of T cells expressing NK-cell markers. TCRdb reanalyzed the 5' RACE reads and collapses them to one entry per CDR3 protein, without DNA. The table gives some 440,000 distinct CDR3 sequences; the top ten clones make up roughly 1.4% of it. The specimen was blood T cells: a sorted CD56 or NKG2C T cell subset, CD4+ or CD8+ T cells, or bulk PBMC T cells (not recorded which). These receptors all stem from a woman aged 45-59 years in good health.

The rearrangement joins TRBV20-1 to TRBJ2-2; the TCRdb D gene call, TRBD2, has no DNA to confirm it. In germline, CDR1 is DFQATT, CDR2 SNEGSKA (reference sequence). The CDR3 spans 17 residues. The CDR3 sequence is CSARVATSGINTGELFF.

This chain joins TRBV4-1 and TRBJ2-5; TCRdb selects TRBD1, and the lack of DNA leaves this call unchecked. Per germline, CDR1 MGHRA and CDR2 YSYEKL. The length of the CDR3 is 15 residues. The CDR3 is CASAQIEDNRQTQYF.

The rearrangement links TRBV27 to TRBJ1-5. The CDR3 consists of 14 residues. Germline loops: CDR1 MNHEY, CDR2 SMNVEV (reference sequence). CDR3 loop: CASSSHHSNQPQHF.

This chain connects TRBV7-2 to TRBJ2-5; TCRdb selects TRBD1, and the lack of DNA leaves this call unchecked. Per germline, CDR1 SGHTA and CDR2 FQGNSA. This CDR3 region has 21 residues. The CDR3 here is CASSPLGDRVFAGSPEETQYF.

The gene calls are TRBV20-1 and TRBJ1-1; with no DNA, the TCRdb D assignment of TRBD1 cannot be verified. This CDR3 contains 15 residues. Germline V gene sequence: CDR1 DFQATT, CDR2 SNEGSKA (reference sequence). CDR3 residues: CSANSDRGWNTEAFF.

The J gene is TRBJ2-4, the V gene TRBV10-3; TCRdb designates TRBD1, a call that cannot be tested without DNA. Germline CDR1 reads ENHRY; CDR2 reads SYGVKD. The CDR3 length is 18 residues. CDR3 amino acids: CAISESSGAYKDSNIQYF.

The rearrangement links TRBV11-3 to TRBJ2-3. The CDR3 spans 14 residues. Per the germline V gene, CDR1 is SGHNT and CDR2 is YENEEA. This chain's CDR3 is CASSLAPSTDTQYF.

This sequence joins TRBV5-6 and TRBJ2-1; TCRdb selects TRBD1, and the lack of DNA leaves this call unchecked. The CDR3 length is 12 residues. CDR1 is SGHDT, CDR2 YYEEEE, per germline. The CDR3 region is CASSTQPGRQFF.

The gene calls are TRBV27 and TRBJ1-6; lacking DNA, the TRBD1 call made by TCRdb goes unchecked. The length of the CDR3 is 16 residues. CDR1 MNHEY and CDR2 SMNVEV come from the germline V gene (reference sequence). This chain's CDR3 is CASSQLTTGGGSPLHF.

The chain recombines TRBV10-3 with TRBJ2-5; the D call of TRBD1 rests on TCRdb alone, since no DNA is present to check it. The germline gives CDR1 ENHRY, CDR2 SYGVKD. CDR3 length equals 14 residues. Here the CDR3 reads CAISLLGQGETQYF.

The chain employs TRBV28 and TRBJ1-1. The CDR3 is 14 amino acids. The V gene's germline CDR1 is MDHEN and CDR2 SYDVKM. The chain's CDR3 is CASSLQVKETEAFF.

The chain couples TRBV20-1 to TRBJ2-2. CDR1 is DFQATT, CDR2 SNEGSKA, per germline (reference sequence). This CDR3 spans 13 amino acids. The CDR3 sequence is CSASDVVNGELFF.